A single sample gave rise to the 24 T cell receptor beta chains below, sequenced in a study of read filtering for tumor transcriptome and immune sequencing. This library used about 360 ng RNA and molecular barcoded adaptors spanning alpha/delta and beta/gamma chains. TCRdb fed the reads into MiXCR, producing one record per CDR3 protein. The sample records fewer than 75,000 distinct CDR3 sequences, 20% to 25% being singletons. The sequencing sample was made of a population of CD138-negative cells sorted from bone marrow. All receptors derive from a donor at least 40 years old with multiple myeloma.

This clonotype was recorded only once. A much larger clone differs by one base, so this may be a read error. The chain uses TRBV20-1 and TRBJ1-5, with 8 positions matching TRBD1. Germline CDR1 reads DFQATT; CDR2 reads SNEGSKA (reference sequence). The CDR3 consists of 16 residues. V lost 7 bases and J lost 0; bases outside the gene matches: 11. The CDR3 is CSVRIQGGNSNQPQHF. The DNA of the CDR3 is TGCAGTGTTAGGATACAGGGGGGCAATAGCAATCAGCCCCAGCATTTT.

This clonotype was recorded many times. The chain joins TRBV3-1 to TRBJ2-2; no reliable D call. Germline V gene data show CDR1 as LGHDT and CDR2 as YNNKEL (reference sequence). The CDR3 loop spans 12 amino acids. Trimming removed 6 bases from V and 6 bases from J, with 8 bases in between. The CDR3 here is CASRDPAGELFF. CDR3 DNA sequence: TGTGCCAGCAGGGACCCGGCCGGGGAGCTGTTTTTT.

This clonotype was seen many times. The chain is built from TRBV12-3 or TRBV12-4 and TRBJ2-1, with D perhaps TRBD1 (5 bases). Trimming removed 5 bases at V and 9 bases at J, with 14 bases between. CDR3 length: 13 residues. CDR3: CASSTNWGGEQFF. CDR3 nucleotides: TGTGCCAGCAGTACGAACTGGGGCGGTGAGCAGTTCTTC.

This clonotype showed up many times. The chain uses TRBV6-5 and TRBJ1-3, with D possibly matching TRBD1 (5 bases). The ends were cut back, 5 bases at V and 0 bases at J, with 14 bases in the middle. Germline CDR1 reads MNHEY; CDR2 reads SVGAGI. CDR3 length: 16 residues. CDR3 coding DNA: TGTGCCAGCAGTCCCGAGGGACGCAGCTCTGGAAACACCATATATTTT. Translation gives CASSPEGRSSGNTIYF.

In its sample, this clonotype was seen many times. This rearrangement joins TRBV20-1 to TRBJ1-1; perhaps TRBD1 as D (5 bases). The CDR3 is 14 amino acids. Germline CDR1 DFQATT, CDR2 SNEGSKA (reference sequence). Trimming stripped 2 bases from V and 5 bases from J, with 15 bases between. The CDR3 DNA is TGCAGTGCTAGAAAGACAGTAACTAGGACTGAAGCTTTCTTT. Translation gives CSARKTVTRTEAFF.

This clonotype was seen at least ten times. The chain employs TRBV29-1 and TRBJ2-2; D remains unclear. The V gene's germline CDR1 is SQVTM and CDR2 ANQGSEA. This CDR3 has 11 amino acids. V dropped 5 bases and J dropped 2 bases, with 3 bases sitting between them. CDR3 bases: TGCAGCGTTAGTAACACCGGGGAGCTGTTTTTT. Translation gives CSVSNTGELFF.

On this clonotype: The germline gene is not matched at one end of the junction; a read error may be the cause. The rearrangement uses TRBV6-2 or TRBV6-3 and TRBJ2-1; 7 bases agree with TRBD2. The CDR3 has 11 residues. The germline V gene encodes CDR1 MNHEY and CDR2 SVGEGT. The CDR3 protein is CASRTGGERFF. The CDR3 DNA is TGTGCCAGCAGAACGGGAGGTGAGCGGTTCTTC.

There are many counts of this clonotype. This sequence joins TRBV6-1 and TRBJ1-1; D gene uncertain. Deletions cut 4 bases from V and 2 bases from J, with 17 bases between. The CDR3 spans 16 residues. Germline V gives CDR1 MNHNS, CDR2 SASEGT. CDR3 sequence reads: CASSGPDGSLNTEAFF. CDR3 nucleotide sequence: TGTGCCAGCAGTGGCCCCGACGGATCATTAAACACTGAAGCTTTCTTT.

This clonotype was recorded at least ten times. This chain joins TRBV20-1 and TRBJ2-3; D is unclear. This CDR3 region has 12 residues. V lost 5 bases and J lost 3, with 9 bases in between. CDR1 is DFQATT, CDR2 SNEGSKA, per germline (reference sequence). The CDR3 DNA follows: TGCAGTGCTCACCATACTACAGATACGCAGTATTTT. Its translation is CSAHHTTDTQYF.

On this clonotype: A far more abundant clone sits one base away, making this likely a read error. The rearrangement links TRBV7-2 to TRBJ2-3; D is unclear. The germline V and J ends were trimmed by 5 bases and 3 bases, with 12 bases remaining between them. This CDR3 is 14 amino acids long. Germline V gene sequence: CDR1 SGHTA, CDR2 FQGNSA. The CDR3 reads CASSLGAITDTQYF. The CDR3 nucleotides read TGTGCCAGCAGCCTCGGCGCCATAACAGATACGCAGTATTTT. Combining the CDR3 with reference TRBV7-2 and TRBJ2-3 gives the whole variable domain GAGVSQSPSNKVTEKGKDVELRCDPISGHTALYWYRQSLGQGLEFLIYFQGNSAPDKSGLPSDRFSAERTGGSVSTLTIQRTQQEDSAVYLCASSLGAITDTQYFGPGTRLTVL.

This clonotype was observed many times. This chain links TRBV29-1 with TRBJ2-7, with 9 nucleotides matching TRBD1. Trimming cost V 6 bases and J 5 bases; bases outside gene matches: 11. CDR1 is SQVTM and CDR2 is ANQGSEA in the germline V gene. The CDR3 is 14 residues long. CDR3 residues: CSVRGTGRSHEQYF. CDR3 nucleotide sequence: TGCAGCGTACGCGGGACAGGGAGGTCCCACGAGCAGTACTTC.

The rearrangement links TRBV28 to TRBJ1-3; tentatively, D is TRBD1 (6 bases). The CDR3 has 13 amino acids. Trimming shortened V by 6 bases and J by 4 bases, and 10 bases separated the two germline ends. From germline, CDR1 is MDHEN and CDR2 SYDVKM. The CDR3 region has the DNA TGTGCCAGCAGCCCTACAGGGGGAAACACCATATATTTT. This codes for CASSPTGGNTIYF.

This clonotype was recorded many times. The gene calls are TRBV18 and TRBJ1-1; D gene unclear. The CDR3 is 14 residues long. Trimming cost V 1 base and J 5 bases, with 11 bases left between them. Germline CDR1 is KGHSH and CDR2 is LQKENI. DNA of the CDR3: TGTGCCAGCTCACCACAGGGTCGTCCAACTGAAGCTTTCTTT. It translates to CASSPQGRPTEAFF.

J is TRBJ2-5 and V is TRBV29-1; the match to TRBD1 covers 10 bases. Trimming removed 6 bases from V and 4 bases from J; junction bases left unmatched: 5. Per germline, CDR1 SQVTM and CDR2 ANQGSEA. This CDR3 spans 13 amino acids. The CDR3 DNA sequence: TGCAGCGTCGCTGGACAGGGGGTAGAGACCCAGTACTTC. Translation gives CSVAGQGVETQYF.

This clonotype was seen repeatedly, ten times or more. The chain uses TRBV18 and TRBJ2-5; 7 bases line up with TRBD2. The length of the CDR3 is 15 residues. J lost 7 bases, V lost 2 bases, and 10 bases had no gene match. Looked up from germline, CDR1 is KGHSH and CDR2 is LQKENI. In DNA form, the CDR3 reads TGTGCCAGCTCACCAGACAGCGGGGCGTACGGGACCCAGTACTTC. This gives the protein CASSPDSGAYGTQYF. The entire variable domain, with the rest obtained from reference TRBV18 and TRBJ2-5, is as follows: NAGVMQNPRHLVRRRGQEARLRCSPMKGHSHVYWYRQLPEEGLKFMVYLQKENIIDESGMPKERFSAEFPKEGPSILRIQQVVRGDSAAYFCASSPDSGAYGTQYFGPGTRLLVL.

This clonotype was counted many times. This chain connects TRBV3-1 to TRBJ2-1; TRBD2 agrees at 8 bases. This CDR3 is built from 16 residues. Trimming at V came to 3 bases and at J to 7 bases, leaving 11 bases not matched to a gene. Germline assignment: CDR1 LGHDT and CDR2 YNNKEL (reference sequence). The CDR3 spells CASSHPGTSRMNEQFF. The CDR3 DNA reads TGTGCCAGCAGCCACCCCGGGACTAGTCGTATGAATGAGCAGTTCTTC.

This clonotype was picked up a small number of times. This chain uses TRBV27 with TRBJ1-6, with D maybe TRBD1 (5 bases). The CDR3 has 14 amino acids. Germline V gene sequence: CDR1 MNHEY, CDR2 SMNVEV (reference sequence). Trimming left V 3 bases short and J 9 bases short, with 12 bases between. The CDR3 loop is CASSFGAGTSPLHF. In DNA, the CDR3 is TGTGCCAGCAGTTTCGGGGCAGGGACTTCACCCCTCCACTTT.

The genes are TRBV6-1 and TRBJ2-3, with D hard to call. The V gene's germline CDR1 is MNHNS and CDR2 SASEGT. Deletions cut 5 bases from V and 3 bases from J, with 12 bases between. The CDR3 length is 14 residues. This CDR3 reads CASSPEPATDTQYF. For the CDR3, the DNA is TGTGCCAGCAGTCCGGAACCAGCAACAGATACGCAGTATTTT.

The chain combines TRBV12-3 or TRBV12-4 with TRBJ1-2; 7 bases match TRBD1. This CDR3 comprises 15 residues. The junction had 9 bases not matched to a gene; V was cut back by 6 bases and J by 2 bases. As DNA, the CDR3 is TGTGCCAGCAGCCTAAGGACAGGACCGAACTATGGCTACACCTTC. As protein: CASSLRTGPNYGYTF.

CDR3 in DNA: TGTGCCAGCAGCTCCGAAGCGACAGGGGGCGTTATTCTTGGCTACACCTTC. Its translation is CASSSEATGGVILGYTF. This chain joins TRBV3-1 and TRBJ1-2; TRBD1 matches 10 bases. CDR1 is LGHDT, CDR2 YNNKEL, per germline (reference sequence). With 5 bases clipped from V and 7 bases from J, the junction kept 16 bases outside the gene matches. This CDR3 spans 17 amino acids.

This clonotype was recorded at least ten times. The gene calls are TRBV28 and TRBJ2-2; the match to TRBD1 covers 11 bases. With 8 bases clipped from V and 4 bases from J, the junction kept 3 bases outside the gene matches. The germline V gene encodes CDR1 MDHEN and CDR2 SYDVKM. CDR3 length: 14 residues. As DNA, the CDR3 is TGTGCCAGCCAAGGACAGGGGGCCACCGGGGAGCTGTTTTTT. It specifies CASQGQGATGELFF.

In this sample, this clonotype turned up a few times. CDR3 coding DNA: TGTGCCACCGGACCCGGGCAGGGGCCGACAACTAACTATGGCTACACCTTC. It yields the protein CATGPGQGPTTNYGYTF. The V and J genes are TRBV24-1 and TRBJ1-2; D is perhaps TRBD1 (6 bases). CDR1 KGHDR and CDR2 SFDVKD come from the germline V gene. The CDR3 runs to 17 residues. V lost 9 bases and J 0 bases, leaving 22 bases between the germline ends.

Note on this clonotype: Relative to the germline gene, one junction end is altered; a read error may explain this. The rearrangement links TRBV4-2 to TRBJ2-5, with D perhaps matching TRBD1 (6 bases). The CDR3 is made up of 15 amino acids. Germline CDR1 LGHNA, CDR2 YNFKEQ. CDR3 in amino acids: CAISQDRTAQETQDF. CDR3 DNA: TGTGCCATCAGCCAAGATAGGACAGCACAAGAGACCCAGGACTTC.

This clonotype has just a few counts. The chain employs TRBV7-8 and TRBJ1-5; TRBD1 aligns across 9 bases. This CDR3 comprises 16 residues. Per germline, CDR1 SGHVS and CDR2 FQNEAQ. V trimming: 1 base; J trimming: 2 bases; junction bases outside the gene matches: 3. The DNA of the CDR3 is TGTGCCAGCAGCTTAGGACGGGACAGGGGCAATCAGCCCCAGCATTTT. Residues: CASSLGRDRGNQPQHF.